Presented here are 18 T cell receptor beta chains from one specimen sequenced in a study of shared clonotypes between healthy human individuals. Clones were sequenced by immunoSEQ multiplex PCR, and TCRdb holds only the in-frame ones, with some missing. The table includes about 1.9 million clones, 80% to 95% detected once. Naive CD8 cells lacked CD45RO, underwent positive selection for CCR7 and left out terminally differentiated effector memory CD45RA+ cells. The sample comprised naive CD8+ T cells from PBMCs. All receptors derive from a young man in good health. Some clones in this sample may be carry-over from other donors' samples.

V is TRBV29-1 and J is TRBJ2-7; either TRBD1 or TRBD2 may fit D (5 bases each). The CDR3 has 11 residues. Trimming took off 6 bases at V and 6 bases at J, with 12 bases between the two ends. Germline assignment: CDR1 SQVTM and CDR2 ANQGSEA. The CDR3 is CSVLNGGEQYF. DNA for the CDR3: TGCAGCGTCCTGAATGGGGGCGAGCAGTACTTC.

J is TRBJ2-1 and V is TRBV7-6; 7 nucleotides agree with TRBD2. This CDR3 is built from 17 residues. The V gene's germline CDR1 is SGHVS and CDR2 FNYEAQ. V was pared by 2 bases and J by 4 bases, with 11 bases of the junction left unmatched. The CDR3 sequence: CASSLKNGGSRYNEQFF. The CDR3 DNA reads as TGTGCCAGCAGCTTAAAAAACGGCGGGAGTAGGTACAATGAGCAGTTCTTC.

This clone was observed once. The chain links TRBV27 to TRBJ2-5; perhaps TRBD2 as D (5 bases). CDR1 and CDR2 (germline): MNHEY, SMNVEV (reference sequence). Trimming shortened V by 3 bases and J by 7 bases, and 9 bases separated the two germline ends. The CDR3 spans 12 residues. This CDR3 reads CASSLPRGTQYF. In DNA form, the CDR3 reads TGTGCCAGCAGTTTGCCACGGGGGACCCAGTACTTC.

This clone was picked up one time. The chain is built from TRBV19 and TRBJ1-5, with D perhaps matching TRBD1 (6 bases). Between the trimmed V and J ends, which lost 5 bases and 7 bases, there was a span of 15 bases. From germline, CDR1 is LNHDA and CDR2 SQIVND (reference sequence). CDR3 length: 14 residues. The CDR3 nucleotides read TGTGCCAGTAGTCTGACACCTAGGGGGCAGCCCCAGCATTTT. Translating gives CASSLTPRGQPQHF.

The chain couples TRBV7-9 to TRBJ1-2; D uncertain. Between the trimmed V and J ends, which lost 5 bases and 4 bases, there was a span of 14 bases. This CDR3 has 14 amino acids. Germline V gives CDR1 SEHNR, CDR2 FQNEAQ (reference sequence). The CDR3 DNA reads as TGTGCCAGCAGCCCCGTCTTGGCGGTCTATGGCTACACCTTC. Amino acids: CASSPVLAVYGYTF.

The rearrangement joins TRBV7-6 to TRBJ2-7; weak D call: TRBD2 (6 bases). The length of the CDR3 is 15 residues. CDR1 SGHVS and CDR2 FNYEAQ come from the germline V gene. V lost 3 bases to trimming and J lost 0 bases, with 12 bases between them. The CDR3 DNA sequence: TGTGCCAGCAGCTTCTTAGCGGTAAACTCCTACGAGCAGTACTTC. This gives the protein CASSFLAVNSYEQYF.

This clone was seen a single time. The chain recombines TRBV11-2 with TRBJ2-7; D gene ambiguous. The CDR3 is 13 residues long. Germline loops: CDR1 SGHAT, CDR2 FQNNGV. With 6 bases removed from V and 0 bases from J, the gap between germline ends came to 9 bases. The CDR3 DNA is TGTGCCAGCAGGCCGACATACTCCTACGAGCAGTACTTC. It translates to CASRPTYSYEQYF. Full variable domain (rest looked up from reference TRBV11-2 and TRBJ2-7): EAGVAQSPRYKIIEKRQSVAFWCNPISGHATLYWYQQILGQGPKLLIQFQNNGVVDDSQLPKDRFSAERLKGVDSTLKIQPAKLEDSAVYLCASRPTYSYEQYFGPGTRLTVT.

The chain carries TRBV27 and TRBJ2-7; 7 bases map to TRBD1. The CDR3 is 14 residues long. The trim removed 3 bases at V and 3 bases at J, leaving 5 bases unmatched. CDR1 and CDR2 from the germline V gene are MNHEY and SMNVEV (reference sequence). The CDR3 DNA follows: TGTGCCAGCAGTTTCCAGGGGGAAGGCTACGAGCAGTACTTC. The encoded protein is CASSFQGEGYEQYF.

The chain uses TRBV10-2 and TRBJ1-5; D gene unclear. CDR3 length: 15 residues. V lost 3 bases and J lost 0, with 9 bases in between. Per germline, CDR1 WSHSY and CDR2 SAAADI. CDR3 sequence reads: CASSERAASNQPQHF. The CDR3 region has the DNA TGCGCCAGCAGTGAACGGGCAGCTAGCAATCAGCCCCAGCATTTT.

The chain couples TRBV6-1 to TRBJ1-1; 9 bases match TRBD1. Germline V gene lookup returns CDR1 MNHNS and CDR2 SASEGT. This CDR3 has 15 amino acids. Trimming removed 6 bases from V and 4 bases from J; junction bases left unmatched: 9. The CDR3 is CASRRGTGITTEAFF. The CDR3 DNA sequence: TGTGCCAGCAGGCGGGGGACAGGGATTACCACTGAAGCTTTCTTT.

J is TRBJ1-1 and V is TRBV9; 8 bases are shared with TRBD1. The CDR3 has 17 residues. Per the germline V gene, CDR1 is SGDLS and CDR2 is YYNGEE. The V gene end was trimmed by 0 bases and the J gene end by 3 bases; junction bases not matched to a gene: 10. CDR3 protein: CASSVDLGVTGDTEAFF. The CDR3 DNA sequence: TGTGCCAGCAGCGTAGACCTCGGAGTGACAGGGGACACTGAAGCTTTCTTT.

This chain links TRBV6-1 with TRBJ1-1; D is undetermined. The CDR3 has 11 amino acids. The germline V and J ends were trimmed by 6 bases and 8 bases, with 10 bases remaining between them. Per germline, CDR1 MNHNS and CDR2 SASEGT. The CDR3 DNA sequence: TGTGCCAGCAGCACCTTCGGAGAAGCTTTCTTT. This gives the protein CASSTFGEAFF.

CDR3 protein: CASSEESGRAYTYEQYF. The CDR3 DNA sequence: TGTGCCAGCAGTGAAGAGAGCGGCAGGGCCTACACCTACGAGCAGTACTTC. This chain uses TRBV6-1 with TRBJ2-7; D might be TRBD1 or TRBD2, each matching 5 bases. Trimming removed 1 base at V and 2 bases at J, with 18 bases between. The CDR3 has 17 residues. Germline loops: CDR1 MNHNS, CDR2 SASEGT.

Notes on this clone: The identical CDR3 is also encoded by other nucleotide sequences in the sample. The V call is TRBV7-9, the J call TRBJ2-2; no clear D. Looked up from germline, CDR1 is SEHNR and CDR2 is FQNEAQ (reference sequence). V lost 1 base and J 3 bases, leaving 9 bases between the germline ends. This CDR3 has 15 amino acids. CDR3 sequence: CASSLVGGDTGELFF. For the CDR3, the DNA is TGTGCCAGCAGCTTAGTAGGTGGCGACACCGGGGAGCTGTTTTTT.

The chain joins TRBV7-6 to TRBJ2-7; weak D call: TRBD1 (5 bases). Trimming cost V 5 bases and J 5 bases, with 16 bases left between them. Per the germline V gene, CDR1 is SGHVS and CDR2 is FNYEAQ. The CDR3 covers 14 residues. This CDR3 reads CASSPGFAPHEQYF. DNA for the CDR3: TGTGCCAGCAGCCCAGGGTTTGCCCCCCACGAGCAGTACTTC.

CDR3 coding DNA: TGTGCCAGCAGCGTAGCTAGCGGGAGGGCTGGGGACATTCAGTACTTC. This gives the protein CASSVASGRAGDIQYF. The V call is TRBV9, the J call TRBJ2-4, with TRBD2 matching 12 bases. V shed 0 bases and J 8 bases; nucleotides not matched to a gene: 6. Germline V gene lookup returns CDR1 SGDLS and CDR2 YYNGEE. The CDR3 has 16 amino acids.

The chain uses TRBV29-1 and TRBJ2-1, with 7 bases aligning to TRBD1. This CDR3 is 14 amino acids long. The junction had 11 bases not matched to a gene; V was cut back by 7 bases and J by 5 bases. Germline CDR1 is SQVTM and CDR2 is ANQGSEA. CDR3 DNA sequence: TGCAGCGATTTTAGTTTAGGGGGCCACAATGAGCAGTTCTTC. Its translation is CSDFSLGGHNEQFF.

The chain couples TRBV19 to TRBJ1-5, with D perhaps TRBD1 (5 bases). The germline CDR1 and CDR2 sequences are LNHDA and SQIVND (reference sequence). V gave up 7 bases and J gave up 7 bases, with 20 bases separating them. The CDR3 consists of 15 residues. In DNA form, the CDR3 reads TGTGCCAGTATCCCTCGCCGGGACTCCAACCAGCCCCAGCATTTT. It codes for CASIPRRDSNQPQHF.